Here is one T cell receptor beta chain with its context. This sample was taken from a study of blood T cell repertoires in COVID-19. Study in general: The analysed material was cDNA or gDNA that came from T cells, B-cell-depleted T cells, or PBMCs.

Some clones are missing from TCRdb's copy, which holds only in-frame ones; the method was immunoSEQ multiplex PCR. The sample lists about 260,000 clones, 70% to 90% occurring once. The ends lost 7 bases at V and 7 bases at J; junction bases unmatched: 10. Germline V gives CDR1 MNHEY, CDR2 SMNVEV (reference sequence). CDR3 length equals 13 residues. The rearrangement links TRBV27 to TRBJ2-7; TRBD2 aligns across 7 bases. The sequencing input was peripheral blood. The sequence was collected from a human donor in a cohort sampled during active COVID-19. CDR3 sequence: CASKLTGGREQYF. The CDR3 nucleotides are TGTGCCAGCAAGTTGACGGGAGGACGGGAGCAGTACTTC.